The 27 T cell receptor beta chains in this list originate from one sample, sequenced in a study of blood T cell repertoires in COVID-19. Method: immunoSEQ multiplex PCR; TCRdb's copy keeps in-frame clones and lacks some. The sample yields about 280,000 clones, around 86% seen once. The specimen was peripheral blood. These receptors came from a man aged 35 to 55 with active or convalescent COVID-19.

This rearrangement joins TRBV9 to TRBJ1-4; TRBD1 agrees at 7 bases. In germline, CDR1 is SGDLS, CDR2 YYNGEE. V lost 4 bases to trimming and J lost 0 bases; unmatched junction nucleotides: 6. This CDR3 spans 16 amino acids. CDR3 region: CASSSTGTATNEKLFF. The CDR3, as DNA: TGTGCCAGCAGCTCAACGGGGACAGCAACTAATGAAAAACTGTTTTTT.

The V and J genes are TRBV4-1 and TRBJ1-2, with D possibly TRBD1 on 5 matching bases. The CDR3 extends over 12 amino acids. Germline CDR1 and CDR2: MGHRA and YSYEKL. Trimming removed 2 bases from V and 8 bases from J, with 9 bases in between. CDR3 amino acids: CASSQTGEGYTF. The CDR3 DNA is TGCGCCAGCAGCCAAACGGGGGAGGGCTACACCTTC.

The chain combines TRBV30 with TRBJ2-7; possible D gene TRBD1, 6 bases. V was cut by 4 bases and J by 1 base, with 26 bases left in between. CDR1 is GTSNPN, CDR2 SVGIG, per germline (reference sequence). This CDR3 region has 18 residues. In DNA, the CDR3 is TGTGCCTGGAATCGACCAGCTCAGACAGGTTCGAATTCCTACGAGCAGTACTTC. Amino acids: CAWNRPAQTGSNSYEQYF.

This chain connects TRBV9 to TRBJ2-5; 10 bases align to TRBD1. V trimming: 2 bases; J trimming: 7 bases; junction bases outside the gene matches: 14. This CDR3 has 17 amino acids. Germline assignment: CDR1 SGDLS and CDR2 YYNGEE. CDR3 amino acids: CASSVDPGTGAAGTQYF. The CDR3 DNA sequence: TGTGCCAGCAGCGTCGACCCCGGGACAGGGGCCGCGGGGACCCAGTACTTC.

The chain employs TRBV2 and TRBJ2-5, with D uncertain. The CDR3 is made up of 13 amino acids. Germline CDR1 reads SNHLY; CDR2 reads FYNNEI. Between the trimmed V and J ends, which lost 6 bases and 3 bases, there was a span of 11 bases. CDR3 protein: CASRELPEETQYF. Written as DNA, the CDR3 is TGTGCCAGCAGGGAGCTTCCAGAAGAGACCCAGTACTTC.

J is TRBJ2-2 and V is TRBV6-5; D might be TRBD1 (7 bases). Germline V gene lookup returns CDR1 MNHEY and CDR2 SVGAGI. This CDR3 has 16 amino acids. Trimming took 2 bases from V and 5 from J, leaving 15 bases between them. CDR3 residues: CASSYAGGLGTGELFF. As DNA, the CDR3 is TGTGCCAGCAGTTACGCAGGGGGACTCGGTACCGGGGAGCTGTTTTTT.

This clone was observed once. This chain joins TRBV28 and TRBJ2-5; tentatively, D is TRBD2 (8 bases). Germline CDR1 and CDR2: MDHEN and SYDVKM. The CDR3 has 17 amino acids. The V and J ends lost 5 bases and 7 bases respectively, with 26 bases between them. The CDR3 DNA sequence: TGTGCCAGCAGTCCCGGAGGGGGCGGGGGGCCCGGGGCGACCCAGTACTTC. It translates to CASSPGGGGGPGATQYF.

The chain carries TRBV21-1 and TRBJ1-5; the DNA was not used to check the table's D call, TRBD1. TRBV21-1 constitutes a pseudogene. The CDR3 length is 20 residues. For the CDR3, the DNA is TGTGCCAGCAGCAAAGCGCCGGATATTTCTGGACATACCCTAAATCAGCCCCAGCATTTT. Protein: CASSKAPDISGHTLNQPQHF.

The genes are TRBV2 and TRBJ2-3; TRBD1 aligns across 8 bases. CDR1 is SNHLY, CDR2 FYNNEI, per germline. The CDR3 runs 13 residues. The trim removed 6 bases at V and 6 bases at J, leaving 5 bases unmatched. CDR3 coding DNA: TGTGCCAGCAGGACACAGGGGGTGGATACGCAGTATTTT. Encoded protein: CASRTQGVDTQYF.

This sequence joins TRBV11-3 and TRBJ2-1; D unclear. V lost 2 bases, J lost 5 bases, and 7 bases lay in between. The CDR3 has 13 residues. Germline loops: CDR1 SGHNT, CDR2 YENEEA. The CDR3: CASSLNIHNEQFF. DNA of the CDR3: TGTGCCAGCAGCTTAAACATACACAATGAGCAGTTCTTC.

V gene TRBV19 combines with J gene TRBJ1-5; the D gene is possibly TRBD1 (6 bases). CDR1 LNHDA and CDR2 SQIVND come from the germline V gene (reference sequence). V lost 7 bases and J 7 bases, leaving 20 bases between the germline ends. The CDR3 has 15 amino acids. The CDR3 is CASKYETAGGQPQHF. The CDR3 DNA follows: TGTGCCAGTAAATACGAGACAGCGGGGGGCCAGCCCCAGCATTTT.

The genes are TRBV6-5 and TRBJ1-5; a possible D gene is TRBD1 (6 bases). Trimming left V 7 bases short and J 0 bases short, with 13 bases between. Germline V gene sequence: CDR1 MNHEY, CDR2 SVGAGI. The CDR3 has 15 amino acids. The CDR3: CASNPTGISNQPQHF. Written as DNA, the CDR3 is TGTGCCAGCAATCCGACAGGAATTAGCAATCAGCCCCAGCATTTT.

This rearrangement joins TRBV6-5 to TRBJ2-7; 8 bases are a match to TRBD1. V lost 0 bases, J lost 4 bases, and 5 bases stayed unmatched. CDR3 length equals 15 residues. CDR1 is MNHEY, CDR2 SVGAGI, per germline. CDR3 in DNA: TGTGCCAGCAGTTACTCAGGGCAGGGGGCGTACGAGCAGTACTTC. Protein sequence: CASSYSGQGAYEQYF.

J is TRBJ1-5 and V is TRBV19; 8 bases map to TRBD1. The CDR3 spans 17 residues. After removal of 4 bases from V and 0 bases from J, the junction contained 8 bases not matched to a gene. Germline V lookup: CDR1 LNHDA, CDR2 SQIVND (reference sequence). The CDR3 DNA reads TGTGCCAGTAGTACAGACAGGGGTCGATATAGCAATCAGCCCCAGCATTTT. This sequence encodes CASSTDRGRYSNQPQHF.

The chain carries TRBV12-3 or TRBV12-4 and TRBJ2-1; no reliable D call. V lost 4 bases and J 5 bases, leaving 9 bases between the germline ends. This CDR3 comprises 13 residues. The CDR3 region has the DNA TGTGCCAGCAGTTACCGATCTAACAATGAGCAGTTCTTC. Amino acids: CASSYRSNNEQFF.

This chain uses TRBV30 with TRBJ2-7; D gene unclear. Germline-derived CDR1 and CDR2 are GTSNPN and SVGIG (reference sequence). Trimming pared 4 bases from V and 2 bases from J, leaving 9 bases between. The CDR3 has 12 amino acids. CDR3 sequence: CAWTPGTYEQYF. The DNA for the CDR3 is TGTGCCTGGACCCCGGGTACCTACGAGCAGTACTTC. The full variable domain, with the rest looked up from reference TRBV30 and TRBJ2-7, is SQTIHQWPATLVQPVGSPLSLECTVEGTSNPNLYWYRQAAGRGLQLLFYSVGIGQISSEVPQNLSASRPQDRQFILSSKKLLLSDSGFYLCAWTPGTYEQYFGPGTRLTVT.

The rearrangement links TRBV21-1 to TRBJ1-4; the D call of TRBD1 is as the table states it, not checked on the DNA. TRBV21-1 is described as a pseudogene. The CDR3 length is 17 residues. CDR3 DNA sequence: TGTGCCAGCAGCAAAGTATTACAGGGCTTTCCCAATGAAAAACTGTTTTTT. Translated, it gives CASSKVLQGFPNEKLFF.

The CDR3 DNA reads TGTGCTAGTGGTTTTGTCCCCGGGACAATCTATGGCTACACCTTC. It codes for CASGFVPGTIYGYTF. The J gene is TRBJ1-2, the V gene TRBV12-5, with D possibly being TRBD1 (6 bases). With 3 bases removed from V and 4 bases from J, the gap between germline ends came to 15 bases. The CDR3 totals 15 residues. The germline V gene encodes CDR1 LGHNT and CDR2 FRNRAP.

J is TRBJ1-1 and V is TRBV5-5, with 7 nucleotides matching TRBD1. The CDR3 covers 14 residues. J gave up 6 bases and V 1 base, and 6 bases lay outside the gene matches. Germline V gives CDR1 SGHKS, CDR2 YYEKEE (reference sequence). The CDR3 here is CASSLRDREAEAFF. For the CDR3, the DNA is TGTGCCAGCAGCTTGCGAGACAGGGAGGCTGAAGCTTTCTTT.

The V and J genes are TRBV14 and TRBJ2-5, with 8 nucleotides matching TRBD1. Trimming cost V 4 bases and J 4 bases; bases outside gene matches: 2. This CDR3 is built from 13 residues. CDR1 is SGHDN, CDR2 FVKESK, per germline. CDR3 protein: CASSRRGRETQYF. The CDR3 DNA reads TGTGCCAGCAGCCGCAGGGGGCGAGAGACCCAGTACTTC.

CDR3: CASCPPEDSLGYTF. CDR3 coding DNA: TGTGCCAGCTGCCCACCGGAGGACAGCCTTGGCTACACCTTC. The chain has TRBV5-5 and TRBJ1-2; tentatively, D is TRBD1 (6 bases). Germline values: CDR1 SGHKS, CDR2 YYEKEE (reference sequence). The CDR3 contains 14 residues. Trimming cost V 7 bases and J 7 bases, with 20 bases left between them.

The rearrangement joins TRBV2 to TRBJ2-5; tentatively, D is TRBD2 (5 bases). The CDR3 has 13 residues. The germline V gene encodes CDR1 SNHLY and CDR2 FYNNEI. Trimming cost V 6 bases and J 5 bases, with 13 bases left between them. The CDR3: CASREGVGETQYF. The CDR3 coding sequence is TGTGCCAGCAGAGAGGGTGTGGGGGAGACCCAGTACTTC. The full variable domain, its missing parts supplied by reference TRBV2 and TRBJ2-5, is EPEVTQTPSHQVTQMGQEVILRCVPISNHLYFYWYRQILGQKVEFLVSFYNNEISEKSEIFDDQFSVERPDGSNFTLKIRSTKLEDSAMYFCASREGVGETQYFGPGTRLLVL.

This rearrangement joins TRBV2 to TRBJ2-7, with D possibly matching TRBD1 (6 bases). There are 16 residues in the CDR3. Deletions cut 0 bases from V and 3 bases from J, with 15 bases between. Germline V gene data show CDR1 as SNHLY and CDR2 as FYNNEI. CDR3 amino acids: CASSEALSGASYEQYF. The CDR3 nucleotides read TGTGCCAGCAGTGAAGCGCTTTCAGGGGCTAGCTACGAGCAGTACTTC.

The chain carries TRBV5-4 and TRBJ2-3, with 9 bases lining up with TRBD2. V gave up 4 bases and J gave up 3 bases; unmatched junction bases: 12. The CDR3 contains 17 residues. The germline gives CDR1 SGHNT, CDR2 YYREEE (reference sequence). The CDR3 bases are TGTGCCAGCAGCACAGGGGTAAGCGGGGGGTTAACAGATACGCAGTATTTT. Protein: CASSTGVSGGLTDTQYF.

This chain uses TRBV10-1 with TRBJ2-3, with 10 bases matching TRBD2. The V gene's germline CDR1 is WNHNN and CDR2 SYGVQD (reference sequence). Trimming removed 4 bases from V and 4 bases from J; junction bases left unmatched: 8. The CDR3 runs to 16 residues. CDR3 bases: TGCGCCAGCAGTGTGGGACTAGCGTGGGGGTCAGATACGCAGTATTTT. Amino acid sequence: CASSVGLAWGSDTQYF.

CDR3 loop: CATSRGGLAGASDTQYF. CDR3 DNA sequence: TGTGCCACCAGCAGAGGGGGGCTAGCGGGGGCGTCAGATACGCAGTATTTT. The chain carries TRBV15 and TRBJ2-3, with 10 bases that match TRBD2. V lost 1 base, J lost 4 bases, and 8 bases stayed unmatched. The CDR3 covers 17 residues. Germline V lookup: CDR1 LNHNV, CDR2 YYDKDF (reference sequence).

The V gene is TRBV11-1, the J gene TRBJ2-1; 7 positions agree with TRBD1. V trimming: 3 bases; J trimming: 6 bases; junction bases outside the gene matches: 8. The germline V gene has CDR1 SGHAT and CDR2 FQDESV (reference sequence). The CDR3 loop spans 15 amino acids. The CDR3 protein is CASSFTTGALNEQFF. DNA for the CDR3: TGTGCCAGCAGCTTCACCACAGGGGCCCTCAATGAGCAGTTCTTC. Supplemented by reference TRBV11-1 and TRBJ2-1, the full variable domain reads EAEVAQSPRYKITEKSQAVAFWCDPISGHATLYWYRQILGQGPELLVQFQDESVVDDSQLPKDRFSAERLKGVDSTLKIQPAELGDSAMYLCASSFTTGALNEQFFGPGTRLTVL.